This record covers a single TCR beta chain. The antigen it recognizes is unknown. No base quality information exists; no much larger clone differs at one position. The entry originates in a study of cytomegalovirus exposure and HLA in healthy donors (TCRdb year 2017). At the level of the whole study: The 500 to 700 repertoires of the first cohort and the approximately 130 validation repertoires were produced on the same platform, according to a later analysis. The study combined high-throughput TCR immunosequencing, statistical association of individual TCRs with disease status, and machine learning to predict cytomegalovirus infection status. A separate validation cohort of roughly 130 different subjects was used in addition to the approximately 640-subject first cohort. The aim of the study was to test whether cataloging public T cell receptors could identify signatures of past pathogen exposure. Overall study outcomes, separate from this receptor: All 120 or so repertoires were used to score co-occurrence in the validation cohort in a later analysis, because that analysis had no HLA typing for the cohort. The study gave a list of under 200 TCR beta chains associated with cytomegalovirus. Subsequent analysis determined that TCRs grouped into clusters in the first cohort also showed a tendency toward co-occurrence across the roughly 110 validation repertoires, and 85% to 95% of cluster scores exceeded 0. According to the authors, the approach could potentially be generalized to other disease states and immunological phenotypes. Most TCR sequences were seen in very few donors, while some public TCRs were found in many individuals. The classifier was reported to diagnose cytomegalovirus status with high specificity and sensitivity in both the original and validation cohorts. A few of the identified cytomegalovirus-associated TCR beta chains were confirmed in vitro to be specific for cytomegalovirus antigens.

Preparation of the library involved the immunoSEQ multiplex PCR assay. From the authors' description of their analysis: A statistical classification framework was built to diagnose cytomegalovirus status from the catalog of TCR beta chain sequences. In TCRdb, the immuneACCESS table is reduced to in-frame sequences with V and J assigned. These tables do not hold every clone; where another copy was compared, an unresolved V gene accounts for under half, and the others remain unexplained. That table gives V, J and clone size, and the DNA gave D and trimming. This sample is represented by roughly 60,000 clones; 92% of them were singletons. The ten most abundant clones make up around 1.2% of the sample. Donors formed part of the validation cohort, which comprised over a hundred subjects and was distinct from the first cohort of roughly 600 subjects. Trimming removed 4 bases from V and 5 bases from J; the gene matches leave 11 bases unexplained. The CDR3 starts with the cysteine, ends with the phenylalanine, and has 17 residues. The CDR3 DNA has 51 bases and is translated from base 1. CDR1 and CDR2, looked up from the germline V gene, are LGHNA and YNFKEQ.

This receptor was identified in a woman aged 18-29 years in good health and CMV-seronegative. The sequence is built from TRBV4-2 and TRBJ2-1, and 10 bases in between align with TRBD2. The sequenced sample was PBMCs. Read as DNA, the sequence is TGTGCCAGCAGCCGCCCCGAGCGGACTAGCGGTAACAATGAGCAGTTCTTC. This codes for CASSRPERTSGNNEQFF.